These T cell receptor beta chains were read from a single sample in a study of T cells after yellow fever vaccination. TCRdb reprocessed the 5' RACE reads with MiXCR, giving one entry per CDR3 protein. The table records some 350,000 distinct CDR3 sequences, approximately 6% of them present only once. This sample comprised PBMCs, obtained 5 days after the yellow fever booster vaccination. The receptors shown here come from a man between 25 and 39 years old who received the YFV17D yellow fever vaccine. CDR3s include the opening cysteine and the closing phenylalanine or tryptophan. Fields, in order: clone size, V gene, J gene, D gene, CDR3 protein, CDR3 DNA. A D gene is named only where the DNA matches it firmly. Rows give clone size only sometimes, using once, few, many, or a class for an expanded clone.

abundance: NA
v_gene: TRBV20-1
j_gene: TRBJ2-1
d_gene: TRBD1
CDR3aa: CSARDSGQGEYNEQFF
CDR3nt: TGCAGTGCTAGAGATTCCGGGCAGGGGGAATACAATGAGCAGTTCTTC

abundance: NA
v_gene: TRBV9
j_gene: TRBJ2-7
d_gene: NA
CDR3aa: CASSSGGEEQYF
CDR3nt: TGTGCCAGCAGTTCCGGGGGAGAAGAGCAGTACTTC

abundance: many
v_gene: TRBV27
j_gene: TRBJ1-2
d_gene: TRBD1
CDR3aa: CASSTDRAPGGYTF
CDR3nt: TGTGCCAGCAGTACCGACAGGGCCCCAGGGGGCTACACCTTC

abundance: few
v_gene: TRBV12-3/TRBV12-4
j_gene: TRBJ2-3
d_gene: NA
CDR3aa: CASSTPPGHLSTDTQYF
CDR3nt: TGTGCCAGCAGCACCCCTCCGGGACACCTCTCCACAGATACGCAGTATTTT

abundance: NA
v_gene: TRBV20-1
j_gene: TRBJ2-2
d_gene: TRBD2
CDR3aa: CCARTSGNANTGELFF
CDR3nt: TGCTGTGCTAGGACTAGCGGAAACGCGAACACCGGGGAGCTGTTTTTT

abundance: few
v_gene: TRBV7-2
j_gene: TRBJ2-4
d_gene: TRBD1
CDR3aa: CASSPGQSNIQYF
CDR3nt: TGTGCCAGCAGCCCGGGACAGTCAAACATTCAGTACTTC

abundance: NA
v_gene: TRBV5-4
j_gene: TRBJ2-7
d_gene: TRBD1
CDR3aa: CASSFDRGRSHEQYF
CDR3nt: TGTGCCAGCAGCTTCGACAGGGGGCGATCGCACGAGCAGTACTTC

abundance: few
v_gene: TRBV25-1
j_gene: TRBJ2-3
d_gene: TRBD1
CDR3aa: CASSEPTGARTDTQYF
CDR3nt: TGTGCCAGCAGTGAACCTACAGGGGCCCGCACAGATACGCAGTATTTT

abundance: many
v_gene: TRBV19
j_gene: TRBJ2-3
d_gene: NA
CDR3aa: CASSIRTATSTDTQYF
CDR3nt: TGTGCCAGTAGTATCCGGACAGCAACTAGCACAGATACGCAGTATTTT

abundance: many
v_gene: TRBV5-1
j_gene: TRBJ2-2
d_gene: NA
CDR3aa: CASSVGRGDGELFF
CDR3nt: TGCGCCAGCAGCGTGGGACGGGGAGACGGGGAGCTGTTTTTT

abundance: many
v_gene: TRBV7-2
j_gene: TRBJ2-3
d_gene: NA
CDR3aa: CASSPRAEGTDTQYF
CDR3nt: TGTGCCAGCAGCCCACGGGCCGAGGGCACAGATACGCAGTATTTT

abundance: many
v_gene: TRBV29-1
j_gene: TRBJ2-7
d_gene: TRBD1
CDR3aa: CSAAGGWSYEQYF
CDR3nt: TGCAGCGCCGCAGGGGGCTGGTCCTACGAGCAGTACTTC

abundance: many
v_gene: TRBV5-1
j_gene: TRBJ2-7
d_gene: TRBD1
CDR3aa: CASRFGQGIYEQYF
CDR3nt: TGCGCCAGCAGATTTGGACAGGGCATCTACGAGCAGTACTTC

abundance: many
v_gene: TRBV5-1
j_gene: TRBJ2-1
d_gene: NA
CDR3aa: CASSLGAGSNEQFF
CDR3nt: TGCGCCAGCAGCTTGGGAGCAGGGAGCAATGAGCAGTTCTTC

abundance: many
v_gene: TRBV7-9
j_gene: TRBJ2-3
d_gene: NA
CDR3aa: CASSAGSSATQYF
CDR3nt: TGTGCCAGCAGCGCGGGCTCGTCCGCTACGCAGTATTTT

abundance: many
v_gene: TRBV9
j_gene: TRBJ2-1
d_gene: NA
CDR3aa: CASSSADYNEQFF
CDR3nt: TGTGCCAGCAGCAGCGCAGATTACAATGAGCAGTTCTTC

abundance: many
v_gene: TRBV7-2
j_gene: TRBJ2-3
d_gene: TRBD1
CDR3aa: CASNSGQRTDTQYF
CDR3nt: TGTGCCAGCAACTCGGGACAGAGAACAGATACGCAGTATTTT

abundance: many
v_gene: TRBV7-2
j_gene: TRBJ2-7
d_gene: NA
CDR3aa: CASSLEGSPGEQYF
CDR3nt: TGTGCCAGCAGCTTAGAGGGATCCCCCGGCGAGCAGTACTTC

abundance: few
v_gene: TRBV7-9
j_gene: TRBJ2-5
d_gene: NA
CDR3aa: CASSFGTGFQETQYF
CDR3nt: TGTGCCAGCAGCTTTGGGACGGGCTTTCAAGAGACCCAGTACTTC

abundance: few
v_gene: TRBV5-1
j_gene: TRBJ2-7
d_gene: TRBD2
CDR3aa: CASSGGLGAYEQYF
CDR3nt: TGCGCCAGCAGCGGCGGACTAGGGGCCTACGAGCAGTACTTC

abundance: many
v_gene: TRBV5-1
j_gene: TRBJ2-1
d_gene: NA
CDR3aa: CASSSPLREEQFF
CDR3nt: TGCGCCAGCAGCTCCCCACTGCGCGAGGAGCAGTTCTTC

abundance: few
v_gene: TRBV6-6
j_gene: TRBJ2-5
d_gene: NA
CDR3aa: CAISRGQETQYF
CDR3nt: TGTGCCATCAGTAGGGGGCAAGAGACCCAGTACTTC

abundance: few
v_gene: TRBV5-6
j_gene: TRBJ2-2
d_gene: NA
CDR3aa: CASSIFGRKTGELFF
CDR3nt: TGTGCCAGCAGCATCTTCGGGAGAAAGACCGGGGAGCTGTTTTTT

abundance: many
v_gene: TRBV6-1
j_gene: TRBJ1-5
d_gene: NA
CDR3aa: CASSLFAPLGSNQPQHF
CDR3nt: TGTGCCAGCAGTCTCTTTGCACCCCTGGGTAGCAATCAGCCCCAGCATTTT

abundance: few
v_gene: TRBV4-3
j_gene: TRBJ2-1
d_gene: NA
CDR3aa: CASSQEALVGNEQFF
CDR3nt: TGCGCCAGCAGCCAAGAGGCGTTGGTAGGGAATGAGCAGTTCTTC

abundance: few
v_gene: TRBV3-1
j_gene: TRBJ2-2
d_gene: NA
CDR3aa: CASSQDAVTVTGELFF
CDR3nt: TGTGCCAGCAGCCAAGACGCTGTGACAGTGACCGGGGAGCTGTTTTTT

abundance: many
v_gene: TRBV9
j_gene: TRBJ1-4
d_gene: NA
CDR3aa: CASSVEGRPDEKLFF
CDR3nt: TGTGCCAGCAGCGTAGAGGGCCGACCGGATGAAAAACTGTTTTTT

abundance: NA
v_gene: TRBV29-1
j_gene: TRBJ2-1
d_gene: NA
CDR3aa: CSVVLYSYNEQFF
CDR3nt: TGCAGCGTTGTTCTTTACTCCTACAATGAGCAGTTCTTC

abundance: NA
v_gene: TRBV29-1
j_gene: TRBJ2-1
d_gene: TRBD2
CDR3aa: CSVAGLAGRYSYNEQFF
CDR3nt: TGCAGCGTTGCGGGACTAGCGGGCCGTTACTCCTACAATGAGCAGTTCTTC

abundance: NA
v_gene: TRBV7-2
j_gene: TRBJ2-7
d_gene: NA
CDR3aa: CASSSVLGEQYF
CDR3nt: TGTGCCAGCAGCTCAGTATTAGGCGAGCAGTACTTC

abundance: NA
v_gene: TRBV18
j_gene: TRBJ1-3
d_gene: NA
CDR3aa: CASRLDIAGNTIYF
CDR3nt: TGTGCCAGCCGACTTGACATCGCTGGAAACACCATATATTTT

abundance: many
v_gene: TRBV29-1
j_gene: TRBJ2-3
d_gene: NA
CDR3aa: CSGSGRLSNTQYF
CDR3nt: TGCAGCGGGTCCGGACGGCTCAGCAATACGCAGTATTTT

abundance: many
v_gene: TRBV3-1
j_gene: TRBJ2-3
d_gene: NA
CDR3aa: CASSPPGVGDTQYF
CDR3nt: TGTGCCAGCAGCCCCCCCGGCGTAGGAGATACGCAGTATTTT

abundance: NA
v_gene: TRBV19
j_gene: TRBJ1-3
d_gene: NA
CDR3aa: CASTIGGLRGNTIYF
CDR3nt: TGTGCCAGTACCATCGGGGGACTGAGAGGAAACACCATATATTTT

abundance: many
v_gene: TRBV20-1
j_gene: TRBJ1-2
d_gene: NA
CDR3aa: CSSILFTPVQGNGYTF
CDR3nt: TGCAGTTCCATCTTATTCACCCCCGTCCAGGGGAATGGCTACACCTTC

abundance: few
v_gene: TRBV20-1
j_gene: TRBJ2-5
d_gene: TRBD2
CDR3aa: CSARDPHGRRETQYF
CDR3nt: TGCAGTGCTAGAGATCCCCACGGGAGGAGGGAGACCCAGTACTTC

abundance: many
v_gene: TRBV10-3
j_gene: TRBJ2-5
d_gene: NA
CDR3aa: CASSWQGQETQYF
CDR3nt: TGTGCCTCCTCCTGGCAGGGACAAGAGACCCAGTACTTC

abundance: few
v_gene: TRBV12-3/TRBV12-4
j_gene: TRBJ1-3
d_gene: NA
CDR3aa: CASSPGGRSGNTIYF
CDR3nt: TGTGCCAGCAGTCCAGGAGGGCGCTCTGGAAACACCATATATTTT

abundance: few
v_gene: TRBV5-1
j_gene: TRBJ2-7
d_gene: NA
CDR3aa: CASSWGDRTDEQYF
CDR3nt: TGCGCCAGCAGCTGGGGAGACAGGACCGACGAGCAGTACTTC

abundance: many
v_gene: TRBV7-2
j_gene: TRBJ2-1
d_gene: NA
CDR3aa: CASSLQAQVERNEQFF
CDR3nt: TGTGCCAGCAGCCTCCAGGCACAGGTCGAGAGGAATGAGCAGTTCTTC

abundance: once
v_gene: TRBV6-5
j_gene: TRBJ2-5
d_gene: NA
CDR3aa: CASSYSSRYQETQYF
CDR3nt: TGTGCCAGCAGTTACTCTAGCAGATACCAAGAGACCCAGTACTTC

abundance: many
v_gene: TRBV4-3
j_gene: TRBJ2-7
d_gene: TRBD1
CDR3aa: CASSQGTGETYEQYF
CDR3nt: TGCGCCAGCAGCCAAGGGACAGGGGAAACCTACGAGCAGTACTTC

abundance: NA
v_gene: TRBV6-5
j_gene: TRBJ2-1
d_gene: TRBD2
CDR3aa: CASSYESSGRGYNEQFF
CDR3nt: TGTGCCAGCAGTTATGAGTCTAGCGGGAGGGGTTACAATGAGCAGTTCTTC

abundance: many
v_gene: TRBV11-2
j_gene: TRBJ2-5
d_gene: NA
CDR3aa: CASRSFGQETQYF
CDR3nt: TGTGCCAGCAGGTCCTTTGGCCAAGAGACCCAGTACTTC

abundance: few
v_gene: TRBV5-1
j_gene: TRBJ1-2
d_gene: TRBD1
CDR3aa: CASSLSGGSNYGYTF
CDR3nt: TGCGCCAGCAGCTTATCAGGGGGTAGTAACTATGGCTACACCTTC

abundance: few
v_gene: TRBV28
j_gene: TRBJ2-3
d_gene: NA
CDR3aa: CASTESRVGTDTQYF
CDR3nt: TGTGCCAGTACCGAGTCGCGGGTGGGCACAGATACGCAGTATTTT